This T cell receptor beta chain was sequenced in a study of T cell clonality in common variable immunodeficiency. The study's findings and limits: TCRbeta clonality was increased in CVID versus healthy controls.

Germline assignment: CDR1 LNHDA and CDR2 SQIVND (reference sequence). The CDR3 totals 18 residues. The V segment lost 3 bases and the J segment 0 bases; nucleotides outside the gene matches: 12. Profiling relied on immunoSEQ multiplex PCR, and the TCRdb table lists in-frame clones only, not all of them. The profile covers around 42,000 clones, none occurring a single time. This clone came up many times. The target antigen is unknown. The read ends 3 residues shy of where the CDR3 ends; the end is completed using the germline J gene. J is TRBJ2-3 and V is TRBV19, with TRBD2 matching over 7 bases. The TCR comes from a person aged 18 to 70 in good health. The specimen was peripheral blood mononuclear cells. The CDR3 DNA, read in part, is TGTGCCAGTAGTATCGGGGGGATGGCGGGTACTAGCACAGATACG. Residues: CASSIGGMAGTSTDT. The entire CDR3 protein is CASSIGGMAGTSTDTQYF.